Presented here are 15 T cell receptor beta chains from one specimen sequenced in a study of early T cells in non-severe SARS-CoV-2 infection. In TCRdb, the 5' RACE reads were re-called with MiXCR into one record per CDR3 protein. The sample includes roughly 70,000 distinct CDR3 sequences, around 13% of them seen just once. Sequenced sample: whole blood. All receptors derive from an adult who was a healthcare worker with PCR-confirmed SARS-CoV-2 infection or an uninfected control (not recorded which).

This clonotype appeared many times. The CDR3 region has the DNA TGTGCCAGCAGCCCTGGGGGGGGTCGCCAGCCCCAGCATTTT. Translation gives CASSPGGGRQPQHF. The chain joins TRBV9 to TRBJ1-5; tentative D call: TRBD1 (5 bases). The CDR3 runs 14 residues. V was trimmed by 4 bases and J by 7 bases, leaving 15 bases between them. CDR1 and CDR2 from the germline V gene are SGDLS and YYNGEE.

This clonotype was seen at least ten times. The chain is built from TRBV9 and TRBJ2-3, with 11 bases aligning to TRBD2. Germline V gene sequence: CDR1 SGDLS, CDR2 YYNGEE. J gave up 1 base and V 4 bases, and 8 bases lay outside the gene matches. This CDR3 is built from 17 residues. CDR3 protein: CASSPSGLAGGTDTQYF. The CDR3 region has the DNA TGTGCCAGCAGCCCCAGCGGACTAGCGGGCGGCACAGATACGCAGTATTTT. Combining the CDR3 with reference TRBV9 and TRBJ2-3 gives the whole variable domain DSGVTQTPKHLITATGQRVTLRCSPRSGDLSVYWYQQSLDQGLQFLIQYYNGEERAKGNILERFSAQQFPDLHSELNLSSLELGDSALYFCASSPSGLAGGTDTQYFGPGTRLTVL.

Concerning this clonotype: One end of the junction varies from germline; a read error may be responsible. The chain carries TRBV7-2 and TRBJ2-1, with 7 nucleotides matching TRBD2. Germline V lookup: CDR1 SGHTA, CDR2 FQGNSA. The length of the CDR3 is 12 residues. CDR3 amino acids: CASSRDYHEQFF. The CDR3 bases are TGTGCCAGCAGCCGGGACTACCATGAGCAGTTCTTC.

In its sample, this clonotype was seen many times. The gene calls are TRBV7-9 and TRBJ1-1; no clear D. Trimming pared 1 base from V and 7 bases from J, leaving 10 bases between. In germline, CDR1 is SEHNR, CDR2 FQNEAQ (reference sequence). This CDR3 has 13 amino acids. CDR3 bases: TGTGCCAGCAGCTTAGACGGCGGCAGTGAAGCTTTCTTT. It encodes CASSLDGGSEAFF.

Ten or more counts support this clonotype. CDR3 sequence: CSVDGQGGTEAFF. The CDR3 bases are TGCAGCGTTGATGGGCAGGGGGGGACTGAAGCTTTCTTT. The J gene is TRBJ1-1, the V gene TRBV29-1; 7 bases agree with TRBD1. The V segment lost 3 bases and the J segment 5 bases; nucleotides outside the gene matches: 6. Germline assignment: CDR1 SQVTM and CDR2 ANQGSEA. The CDR3 is made up of 13 amino acids.

This clonotype was seen at least ten times. J is TRBJ2-1 and V is TRBV11-2; 9 bases map to TRBD2. The CDR3 totals 14 residues. CDR1 and CDR2 (germline): SGHAT, FQNNGV. Trimming cost V 5 bases and J 9 bases; bases outside gene matches: 8. The CDR3 sequence: CASSLAGSWGEQFF. CDR3 in DNA: TGTGCCAGCAGCCTAGCGGGATCCTGGGGTGAGCAGTTCTTC.

This clonotype was recorded at least ten times. The V and J genes are TRBV5-1 and TRBJ2-2; 12 bases fit TRBD2. The CDR3 extends over 16 amino acids. V lost 4 bases and J lost 6; bases outside the gene matches: 7. CDR1 and CDR2 (germline): SGHRS, YFSETQ. CDR3 sequence (DNA): TGCGCCAGCAGCCCCCCTAGCGGGGGGGTTCCCGGGGAGCTGTTTTTT. Protein: CASSPPSGGVPGELFF.

The chain combines TRBV7-8 with TRBJ2-7; D ambiguous. CDR3 length: 12 amino acids. Germline CDR1 is SGHVS and CDR2 is FQNEAQ. Trimming removed 2 bases from V and 2 bases from J, with 4 bases in between. In DNA, the CDR3 is TGTGCCAGCAGCTTAACTGCCTACGAGCAGTACTTC. Translation: CASSLTAYEQYF.

At least ten counts were recorded for this clonotype. The chain joins TRBV19 to TRBJ2-1, with 14 bases aligning to TRBD2. CDR3 length: 19 residues. The junction had 9 bases not matched to a gene; V was cut back by 3 bases and J by 2 bases. Germline-derived CDR1 and CDR2 are LNHDA and SQIVND (reference sequence). The CDR3 reads CASSISGLAGGLTYNEQFF. The CDR3 coding sequence is TGTGCCAGTAGTATTTCTGGACTAGCGGGGGGCCTCACCTACAATGAGCAGTTCTTC.

This clonotype was seen many times. The V and J genes are TRBV5-4 and TRBJ2-2; 9 bases fit TRBD1. J gave up 3 bases and V 4 bases, and 4 bases lay outside the gene matches. This CDR3 contains 15 residues. The germline V gene encodes CDR1 SGHNT and CDR2 YYREEE (reference sequence). The CDR3 DNA reads TGTGCCAGCAGCCCCCGGGACAGGGACACCGGGGAGCTGTTTTTT. Translating gives CASSPRDRDTGELFF.

This clonotype was observed many times. The rearrangement joins TRBV20-1 to TRBJ2-1; D perhaps matches TRBD2 (6 bases). The V end was cut by 5 bases, the J end by 5 bases, with 19 bases between. CDR1 DFQATT and CDR2 SNEGSKA come from the germline V gene (reference sequence). There are 15 residues in the CDR3. The DNA of the CDR3 is TGCAGTGCTCCCTTCCTGGGGGGACTTAACAATGAGCAGTTCTTC. This encodes CSAPFLGGLNNEQFF.

In its sample, this clonotype was seen many times. The genes are TRBV11-2 and TRBJ1-6; D not certain. This CDR3 has 14 amino acids. The ends were cut back, 5 bases at V and 10 bases at J, with 15 bases in the middle. Per germline, CDR1 SGHAT and CDR2 FQNNGV. The CDR3 loop reads CASSPQIPGSPLHF. DNA of the CDR3: TGTGCCAGCAGCCCACAGATCCCTGGGTCACCCCTCCACTTT.

The chain employs TRBV28 and TRBJ1-1; 9 nucleotides agree with TRBD1. Germline loops: CDR1 MDHEN, CDR2 SYDVKM. V lost 7 bases to trimming and J lost 6 bases; unmatched junction nucleotides: 6. The CDR3 contains 13 residues. CDR3 loop: CASTVQGASEAFF. CDR3 nucleotides: TGTGCCAGCACTGTACAGGGGGCGTCTGAAGCTTTCTTT. Complete variable domain (other parts from reference TRBV28 and TRBJ1-1): DVKVTQSSRYLVKRTGEKVFLECVQDMDHENMFWYRQDPGLGLRLIYFSYDVKMKEKGDIPEGYSVSREKKERFSLILESASTNQTSMYLCASTVQGASEAFFGQGTRLTVV.

This clonotype was detected ten times or more. V usage is TRBV9 and J usage is TRBJ2-1; 8 bases line up with TRBD2. Unmatched junction bases numbered 9, after V lost 0 bases and J lost 4 bases. Germline CDR1 is SGDLS and CDR2 is YYNGEE. CDR3 length: 17 amino acids. The CDR3 DNA reads as TGTGCCAGCAGCGTAGCAGTAGGGGGACTAGATTACAATGAGCAGTTCTTC. Residues: CASSVAVGGLDYNEQFF.

This clonotype was detected ten times or more. V and J are TRBV6-2 or TRBV6-3 and TRBJ1-2; D not certain. There are 8 residues in the CDR3. Germline-derived CDR1 and CDR2 are MNHEY and SVGEGT. V dropped 8 bases and J dropped 8 bases, with 3 bases sitting between them. In nucleotides, the CDR3 is TGTGCCAGCCTAGGCTACACCTTC. It is translated as CASLGYTF.